This TCR beta chain was retrieved from a study of cytomegalovirus exposure and HLA in healthy donors. V shed 0 bases and J 8 bases; nucleotides not matched to a gene: 7. The CDR3 is 16 amino acids. Germline values: CDR1 KGHSH, CDR2 LQKENI. Here immunoSEQ multiplex PCR was the method, and the copy in TCRdb shows in-frame clones only, minus some. The sample includes fewer than 70,000 clones, over 75% seen only once; the top ten take 2.5% to 3.5%. What was sequenced was PBMCs. The clonotype originates from a man aged 18 to 29 in good health and CMV-seronegative. The chain couples TRBV18 to TRBJ2-1; the match to TRBD2 covers 10 bases. The CDR3 spells CASSPPMASGSHEQFF. In nucleotides, the CDR3 is TGTGCCAGCTCACCACCGATGGCTAGCGGGAGTCATGAGCAGTTCTTC. The full variable domain, in which reference TRBV18 and TRBJ2-1 provide the parts outside the CDR3, is NAGVMQNPRHLVRRRGQEARLRCSPMKGHSHVYWYRQLPEEGLKFMVYLQKENIIDESGMPKERFSAEFPKEGPSILRIQQVVRGDSAAYFCASSPPMASGSHEQFFGPGTRLTVL.